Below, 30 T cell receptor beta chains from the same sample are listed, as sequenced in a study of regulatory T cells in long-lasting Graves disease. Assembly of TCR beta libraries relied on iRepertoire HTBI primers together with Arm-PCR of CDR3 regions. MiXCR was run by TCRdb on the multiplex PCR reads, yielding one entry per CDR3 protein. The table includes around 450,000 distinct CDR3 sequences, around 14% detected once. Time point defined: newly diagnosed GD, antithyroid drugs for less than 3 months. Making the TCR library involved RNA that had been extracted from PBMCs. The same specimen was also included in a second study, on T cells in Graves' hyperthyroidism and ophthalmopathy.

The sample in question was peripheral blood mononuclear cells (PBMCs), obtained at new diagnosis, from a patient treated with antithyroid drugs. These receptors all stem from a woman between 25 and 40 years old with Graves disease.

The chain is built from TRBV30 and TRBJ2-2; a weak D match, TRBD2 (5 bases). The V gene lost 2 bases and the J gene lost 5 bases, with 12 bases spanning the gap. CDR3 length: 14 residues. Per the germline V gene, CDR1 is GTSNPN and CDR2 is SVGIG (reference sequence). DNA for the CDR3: TGTGCCTGGAGTCGGGGTTCTAGGACCGGGGAGCTGTTTTTT. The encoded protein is CAWSRGSRTGELFF.

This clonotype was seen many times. CDR3 in DNA: TGTGCCAGCAGCTCCCCCACCCAGGCCGCCGGGGAGCTGTTTTTT. Amino acids: CASSSPTQAAGELFF. The chain joins TRBV13 to TRBJ2-2; unclear D gene. The CDR3 spans 15 residues. Trimming took off 4 bases at V and 6 bases at J, with 15 bases between the two ends. Germline assignment: CDR1 PRHDT and CDR2 FYEKMQ (reference sequence).

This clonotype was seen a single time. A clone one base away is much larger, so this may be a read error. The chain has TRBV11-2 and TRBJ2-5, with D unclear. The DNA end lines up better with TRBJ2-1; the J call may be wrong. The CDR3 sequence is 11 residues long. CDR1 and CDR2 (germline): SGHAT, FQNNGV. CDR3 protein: CASSNQNEQFF. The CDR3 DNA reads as TGTGCCAGCAGCAACCAGAATGAGCAGTTCTTC.

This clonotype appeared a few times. CDR3 in amino acids: CASSPPTGFAGNTIYF. The CDR3 nucleotides are TGTGCCAGCTCACCACCGACAGGGTTCGCTGGAAACACCATATATTTT. The genes are TRBV18 and TRBJ1-3; TRBD1 matches at 7 bases. The CDR3 sequence is 16 residues long. Looked up from germline, CDR1 is KGHSH and CDR2 is LQKENI. The V and J ends lost 0 bases and 2 bases, in that order; junction bases with no gene match: 4.

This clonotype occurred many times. CDR3 in amino acids: CATSVLGTGELFF. CDR3 DNA sequence: TGTGCCACCAGTGTCCTCGGCACCGGGGAGCTGTTTTTT. The rearrangement links TRBV24-1 to TRBJ2-2, with D uncertain. The CDR3 extends over 13 amino acids. Germline CDR1 KGHDR, CDR2 SFDVKD. The V gene lost 5 bases and the J gene lost 4 bases, with 7 bases spanning the gap.

CDR3 residues: CASKEGITGELFF. Here the CDR3 DNA reads TGTGCCAGCAAGGAGGGGATCACCGGGGAGCTGTTTTTT. The chain employs TRBV6-1 and TRBJ2-2, with D tentatively TRBD2 (6 bases). Germline assignment: CDR1 MNHNS and CDR2 SASEGT. This CDR3 contains 13 residues. Between the trimmed V and J ends, which lost 7 bases and 4 bases, there was a span of 10 bases.

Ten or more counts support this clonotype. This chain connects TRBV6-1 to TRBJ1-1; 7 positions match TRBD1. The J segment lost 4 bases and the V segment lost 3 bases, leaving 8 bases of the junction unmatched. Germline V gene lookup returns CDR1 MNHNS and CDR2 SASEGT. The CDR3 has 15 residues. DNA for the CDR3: TGTGCCAGCAGTGACTATGGACAGGCGGGCACTGAAGCTTTCTTT. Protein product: CASSDYGQAGTEAFF.

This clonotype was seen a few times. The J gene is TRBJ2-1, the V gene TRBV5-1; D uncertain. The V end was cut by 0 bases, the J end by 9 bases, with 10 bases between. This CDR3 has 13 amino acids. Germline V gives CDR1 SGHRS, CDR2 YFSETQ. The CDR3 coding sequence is TGCGCCAGCAGCTTGGATATAATCGGTGAGCAGTTCTTC. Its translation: CASSLDIIGEQFF.

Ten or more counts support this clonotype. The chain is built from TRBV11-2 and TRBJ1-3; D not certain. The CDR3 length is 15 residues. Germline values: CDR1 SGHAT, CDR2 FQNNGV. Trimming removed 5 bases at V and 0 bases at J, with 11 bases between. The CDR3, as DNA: TGTGCCAGCAGCAGAGACCTCCTCTCTGGAAACACCATATATTTT. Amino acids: CASSRDLLSGNTIYF.

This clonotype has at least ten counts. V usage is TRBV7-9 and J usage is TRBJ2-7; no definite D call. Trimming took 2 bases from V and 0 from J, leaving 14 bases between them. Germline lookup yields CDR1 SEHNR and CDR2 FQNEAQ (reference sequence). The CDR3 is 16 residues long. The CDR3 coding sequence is TGTGCCAGCAGCTTATCCGACGGAATTAGCTCCTACGAGCAGTACTTC. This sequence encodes CASSLSDGISSYEQYF.

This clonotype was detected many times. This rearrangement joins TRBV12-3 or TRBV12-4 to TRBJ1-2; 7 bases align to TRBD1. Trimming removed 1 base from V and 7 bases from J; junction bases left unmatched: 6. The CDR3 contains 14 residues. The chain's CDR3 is CASSLGTGASGYTF. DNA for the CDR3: TGTGCCAGCAGTTTAGGGACAGGAGCGTCTGGCTACACCTTC.

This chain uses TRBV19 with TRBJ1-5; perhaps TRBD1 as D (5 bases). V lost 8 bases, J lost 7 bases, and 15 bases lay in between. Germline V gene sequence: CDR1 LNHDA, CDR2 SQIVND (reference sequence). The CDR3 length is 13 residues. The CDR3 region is CASLGPMGQPQHF. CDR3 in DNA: TGTGCCAGTCTGGGACCCATGGGGCAGCCCCAGCATTTT.

The CDR3, as DNA: TGTGCCAGCAGCTTCGCGAGCCAGCCCCAGCATTTT. Encoded protein: CASSFASQPQHF. The V gene is TRBV5-6, the J gene TRBJ1-5; D call uncertain. Germline CDR1 SGHDT, CDR2 YYEEEE. The CDR3 is made up of 12 amino acids. V was pared by 2 bases and J by 7 bases, with 7 bases between.

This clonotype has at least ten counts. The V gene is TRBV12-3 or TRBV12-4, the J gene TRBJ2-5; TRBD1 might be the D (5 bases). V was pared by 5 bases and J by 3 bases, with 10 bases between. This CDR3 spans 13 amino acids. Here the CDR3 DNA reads TGTGCCAGCAGTCCGGACACCGAAGAGACCCAGTACTTC. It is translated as CASSPDTEETQYF.

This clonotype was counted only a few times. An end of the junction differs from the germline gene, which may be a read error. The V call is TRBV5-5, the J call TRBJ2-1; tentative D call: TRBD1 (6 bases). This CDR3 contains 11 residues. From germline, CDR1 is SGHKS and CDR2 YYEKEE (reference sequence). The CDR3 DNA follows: TGTGCCAGCAGCGCCGGACAGCTCTCCCACTTC. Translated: CASSAGQLSHF.

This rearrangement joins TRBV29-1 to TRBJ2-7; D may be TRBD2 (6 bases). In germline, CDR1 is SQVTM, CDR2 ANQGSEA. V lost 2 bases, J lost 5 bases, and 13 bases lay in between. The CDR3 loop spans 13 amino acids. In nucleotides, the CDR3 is TGCAGCGTTGAAACTAGCTTCGAGGACGAGCAGTACTTC. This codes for CSVETSFEDEQYF.

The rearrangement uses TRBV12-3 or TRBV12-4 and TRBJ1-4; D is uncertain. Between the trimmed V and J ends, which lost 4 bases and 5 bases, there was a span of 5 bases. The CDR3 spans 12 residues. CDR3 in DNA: TGTGCCAGCAGTTACGGAAATGAAAAACTGTTTTTT. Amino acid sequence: CASSYGNEKLFF.

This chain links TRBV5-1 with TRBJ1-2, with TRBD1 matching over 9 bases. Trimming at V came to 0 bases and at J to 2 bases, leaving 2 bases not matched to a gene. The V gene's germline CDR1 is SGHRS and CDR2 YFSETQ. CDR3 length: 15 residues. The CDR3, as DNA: TGCGCCAGCAGCTTGGGGACAGGGGTCAACTATGGCTACACCTTC. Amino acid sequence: CASSLGTGVNYGYTF.

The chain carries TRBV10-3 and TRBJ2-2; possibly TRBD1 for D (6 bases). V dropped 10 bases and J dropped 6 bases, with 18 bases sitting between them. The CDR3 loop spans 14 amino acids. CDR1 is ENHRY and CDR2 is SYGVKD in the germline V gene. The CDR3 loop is CATTDRFDAGELFF. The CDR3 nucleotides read TGTGCCACCACAGACAGGTTCGACGCCGGGGAGCTGTTTTTT.

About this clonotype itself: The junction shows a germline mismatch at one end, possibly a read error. CDR3 DNA: TGTGCCATCAGTGAACTAGGCGAGCAGCACTTC. Translation: CAISELGEQHF. This chain uses TRBV10-3 with TRBJ2-7; perhaps TRBD2 as D (5 bases). Germline loops: CDR1 ENHRY, CDR2 SYGVKD. The CDR3 totals 11 residues.

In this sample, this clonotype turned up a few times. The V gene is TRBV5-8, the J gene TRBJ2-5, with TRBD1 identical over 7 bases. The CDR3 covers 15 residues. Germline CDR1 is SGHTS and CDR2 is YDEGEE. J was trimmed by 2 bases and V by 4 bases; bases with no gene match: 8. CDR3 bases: TGTGCCAGCAGCCCCGGGACAGCTAATCAAGAGACCCAGTACTTC. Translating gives CASSPGTANQETQYF.

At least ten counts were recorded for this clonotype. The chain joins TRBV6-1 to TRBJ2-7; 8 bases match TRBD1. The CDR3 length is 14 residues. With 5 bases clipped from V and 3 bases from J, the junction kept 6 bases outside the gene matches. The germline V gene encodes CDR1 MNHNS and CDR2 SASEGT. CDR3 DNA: TGTGCCAGCAGTACGGACAGGGAGGTCTACGAGCAGTACTTC. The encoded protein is CASSTDREVYEQYF.

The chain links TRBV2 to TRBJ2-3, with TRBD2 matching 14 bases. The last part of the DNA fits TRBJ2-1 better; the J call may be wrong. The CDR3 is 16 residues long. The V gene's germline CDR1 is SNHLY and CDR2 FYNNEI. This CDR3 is CASSFRLAGGPNEQFF. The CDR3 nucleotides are TGTGCCAGCAGCTTTCGACTAGCGGGAGGGCCCAATGAGCAGTTCTTC.

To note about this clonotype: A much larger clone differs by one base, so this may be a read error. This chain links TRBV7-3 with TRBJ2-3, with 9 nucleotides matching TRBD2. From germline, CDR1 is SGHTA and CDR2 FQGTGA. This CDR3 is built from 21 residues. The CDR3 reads CPSSLNVAGEAGGPMADTQYF. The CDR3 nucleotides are TGTCCCAGCAGCTTAAATGTCGCGGGGGAGGCGGGAGGGCCCATGGCAGATACGCAGTATTTT. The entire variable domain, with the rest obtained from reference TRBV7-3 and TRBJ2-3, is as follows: GAGVSQTPSNKVTEKGKYVELRCDPISGHTALYWYRQSLGQGPEFLIYFQGTGAADDSGLPNDRFFAVRPEGSVSTLKIQRTERGDSAVYLCPSSLNVAGEAGGPMADTQYFGPGTRLTVL.

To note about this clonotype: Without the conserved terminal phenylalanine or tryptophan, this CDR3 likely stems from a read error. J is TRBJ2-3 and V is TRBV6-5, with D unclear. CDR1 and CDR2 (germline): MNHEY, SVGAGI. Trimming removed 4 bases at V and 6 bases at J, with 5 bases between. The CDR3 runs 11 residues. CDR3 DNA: TGTGCCAGCAGTTTAGTTGATACGCAGTATTCT. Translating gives CASSLVDTQYS.

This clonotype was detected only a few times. CDR3 in amino acids: CASSPLGTMGNTGELFF. CDR3 sequence (DNA): TGTGCCAGCAGCCCCCTCGGGACCATGGGCAACACCGGGGAGCTGTTTTTT. The chain links TRBV3-1 to TRBJ2-2; D is possibly TRBD1 or TRBD2 (5 bases each). V lost 4 bases to trimming and J lost 2 bases, with 17 bases between them. CDR3 length equals 17 residues. Germline lookup yields CDR1 LGHDT and CDR2 YNNKEL (reference sequence).

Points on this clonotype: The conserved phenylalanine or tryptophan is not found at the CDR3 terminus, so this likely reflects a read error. This chain's CDR3 is CASSLSGPTGGYTDTQYC. For the CDR3, the DNA is TGTGCCAGCAGTTTATCTGGACCAACAGGGGGCTACACAGATACGCAGTATTGT. The gene calls are TRBV9 and TRBJ2-3; 9 bases map to TRBD1. This CDR3 contains 18 residues. CDR1 SGDLS and CDR2 YYNGEE come from the germline V gene. With V trimmed by 5 bases and J by 2 bases, 15 bases remained unmatched.

The CDR3 nucleotides are TGCAGTGCTAGGCAAAGGAGGGGAGATAATTCACCCCTCCACTTT. Protein: CSARQRRGDNSPLHF. The rearrangement joins TRBV20-1 to TRBJ1-6, with D possibly TRBD1 on 5 matching bases. This CDR3 region has 15 residues. Per germline, CDR1 DFQATT and CDR2 SNEGSKA (reference sequence). Trimming removed 3 bases from V and 5 bases from J, with 14 bases in between.

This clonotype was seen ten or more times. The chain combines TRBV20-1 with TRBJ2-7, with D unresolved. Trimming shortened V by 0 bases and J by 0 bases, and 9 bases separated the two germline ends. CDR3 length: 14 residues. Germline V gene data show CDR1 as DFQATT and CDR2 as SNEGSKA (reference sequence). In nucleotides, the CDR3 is TGCAGTGCTAGAGATAGGGCCGCCTCCTACGAGCAGTACTTC. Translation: CSARDRAASYEQYF.

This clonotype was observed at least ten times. CDR3 region: CAISQDRGWYEQYF. In nucleotides, the CDR3 is TGTGCCATCAGTCAGGACAGGGGCTGGTACGAGCAGTACTTC. The chain has TRBV10-3 and TRBJ2-7; TRBD1 agrees at 9 bases. The V gene end was trimmed by 5 bases and the J gene end by 4 bases; junction bases not matched to a gene: 6. Looked up from germline, CDR1 is ENHRY and CDR2 is SYGVKD. The CDR3 consists of 14 residues.